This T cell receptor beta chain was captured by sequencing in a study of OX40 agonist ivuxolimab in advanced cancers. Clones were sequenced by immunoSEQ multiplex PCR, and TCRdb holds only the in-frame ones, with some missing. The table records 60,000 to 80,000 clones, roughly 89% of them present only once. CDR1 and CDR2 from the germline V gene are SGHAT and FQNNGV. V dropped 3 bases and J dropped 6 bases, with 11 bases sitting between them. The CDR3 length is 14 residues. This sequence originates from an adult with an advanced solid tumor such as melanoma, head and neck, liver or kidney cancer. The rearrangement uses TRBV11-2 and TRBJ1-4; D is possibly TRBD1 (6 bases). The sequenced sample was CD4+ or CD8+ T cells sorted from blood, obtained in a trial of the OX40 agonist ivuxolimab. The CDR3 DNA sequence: TGTGCCAGCAGCTTGGACAGCACAGATGAAAAACTGTTTTTT. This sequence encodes CASSLDSTDEKLFF.